This is a list of T cell receptor beta chains from one sample in a study of T-cell reconstitution after alpha-beta-depleted transplantation in children. TCRdb passed the PCR reads through MiXCR, listing each CDR3 protein once. The sample gives 200,000 to 300,000 distinct CDR3 sequences, roughly 25% of which show up once; 4% to 6% is in the top ten. The specimen was PBMCs, mostly from graft donor cells, collected 360 days after TCRalphabeta/CD19-depleted stem cell transplant. Receptors were obtained from a female patient aged 2-9 years who had a stem cell transplant for congenital amegakaryocytic thrombocytopenia, so the T cells may come from the graft donor. Each CDR3 is given with its conserved first and last residue. A D gene is named only where the DNA matches it firmly. For some rows the clone size is stated as once, few or many, or as a class when expanded; others skip it.

J gene,clone size,V gene,D gene,CDR3 protein
TRBJ1-5,-,TRBV5-1,-,CASSYDSNQPQHF
TRBJ2-1,-,TRBV12-3/TRBV12-4,-,CASSPRTGWDEQFF
TRBJ1-4,many,TRBV12-3/TRBV12-4,-,CASTFSATKPEKLFF
TRBJ2-1,many,TRBV7-2,-,CASSTGTVSYNEQFF
TRBJ2-7,many,TRBV6-6,-,CASSYSPTYEQYF
TRBJ2-7,-,TRBV3-1,TRBD2,CASSPERGSSYEQYF
TRBJ2-1,few,TRBV15,-,CATSRYGGDGNEQFF
TRBJ2-1,-,TRBV5-1,TRBD2,CASSLGTSDNEQFF
TRBJ2-1,-,TRBV7-8,TRBD2,CASSLGLLALKVDEQFF
TRBJ2-7,-,TRBV6-2/TRBV6-3,-,CASRTDDYEQYF
TRBJ2-3,few,TRBV28,-,CASSLVLVETQYF
TRBJ2-2,-,TRBV18,-,CASSPAPAGELFF
TRBJ2-7,many,TRBV6-5,TRBD2,CASSSVSSGSYEQYF
TRBJ2-6,-,TRBV5-4,-,CASSLAQSSGANVLTF
TRBJ2-7,few,TRBV7-9,-,CASSLRQRDEQYF
TRBJ2-4,-,TRBV6-5,-,CASSYSGTKNIQYF
TRBJ1-6,-,TRBV12-3/TRBV12-4,-,CASSLGVSMNSPLHF
TRBJ1-1,few,TRBV20-1,-,CSARVMGHTEAFF
TRBJ2-7,-,TRBV11-3,TRBD1,CASSFMSTGSLFF
TRBJ2-1,few,TRBV7-3,-,CASSLGKANEQFF
TRBJ2-7,-,TRBV10-3,TRBD1,CALAGGVLDEQYF
TRBJ1-5,few,TRBV5-4,-,CASSFRAFYQPQHF
TRBJ2-7,many,TRBV5-1,TRBD1,CASSFRWDRDVYEQYF
TRBJ2-7,-,TRBV6-5,TRBD2,CASSYSNLRGGVAYEQYF
TRBJ2-2,-,TRBV28,-,CASSLGLGTRGTGELFF
TRBJ2-2,-,TRBV5-1,TRBD1,CASSQGAYTGELFF
TRBJ2-5,-,TRBV15,TRBD1,CATSRSGHRGQETQYF
TRBJ1-5,many,TRBV12-3/TRBV12-4,-,CASSRDGGAQPQHF
TRBJ2-3,few,TRBV4-1,-,CASSPSWGAYSTDTQYF
TRBJ2-5,-,TRBV27,-,CASSFLPGQETQYF
TRBJ1-3,-,TRBV10-3,-,CAISVGRGAGNTIYF
TRBJ1-5,-,TRBV20-1,TRBD1,CSAPGTATYQPQHF
TRBJ1-1,-,TRBV6-6,-,CASSHRLRIEAFF
TRBJ1-1,few,TRBV5-1,TRBD1,CASSFTSGQLNEAFF
TRBJ2-7,few,TRBV5-1,TRBD1,CASSLELGQGWTEQYF
TRBJ2-3,few,TRBV20-1,-,CSARNPGPSDTDTQYF
TRBJ1-1,many,TRBV5-6,-,CASSLRTANTEAFF
TRBJ2-5,few,TRBV20-1,TRBD2,CSARSPGPGGQETQYF
TRBJ2-7,few,TRBV30,-,CAWSRARSRRYEQYF
TRBJ2-1,few,TRBV27,TRBD1,CASSGQGVYNEQFF
TRBJ2-1,-,TRBV4-3,TRBD2,CASSVFPGTSGMRWYNEQFF
TRBJ2-5,-,TRBV12-3/TRBV12-4,-,CASSLSTRGLQTQYF
TRBJ2-1,-,TRBV9,-,CASSVAPSGYEQFF
TRBJ2-5,many,TRBV25-1,-,CASSGDLVGETQYF
TRBJ2-1,-,TRBV19,TRBD2,CASRSRVGAGEASYNEQFF